This passage covers 21 T cell receptor beta chains from one sample sequenced in a study of cytomegalovirus exposure and HLA in healthy donors. PCR primers comprised 60 Vbeta and 13 Jbeta primers. Sequencing used immunoSEQ multiplex PCR; TCRdb keeps in-frame clones, though not all of them. This sample has about 220,000 clones, with about four fifths found just once. The sequencing input was PBMCs. Every receptor here comes from a man aged 35 to 55 in good health and CMV-seropositive.

The chain uses TRBV6-6 and TRBJ1-1, with TRBD1 identical over 8 bases. V was pared by 6 bases and J by 4 bases, with 7 bases of the junction left unmatched. Germline V lookup: CDR1 MNHNY, CDR2 SVGAGI (reference sequence). The CDR3 spans 14 residues. CDR3 sequence: CASRFDRGGTEAFF. CDR3 DNA: TGTGCCAGCAGATTTGACAGGGGCGGCACTGAAGCTTTCTTT.

The V gene is TRBV4-1, the J gene TRBJ1-5; 7 positions match TRBD1. The CDR3 extends over 17 amino acids. Looked up from germline, CDR1 is MGHRA and CDR2 is YSYEKL. With 4 bases clipped from V and 2 bases from J, the junction kept 11 bases outside the gene matches. CDR3 bases: TGCGCCAGCAGCCGTAACCCGGGGGACAGAGGCAATCAGCCCCAGCATTTT. Its translation: CASSRNPGDRGNQPQHF.

In its sample, this clone was seen once. One junction end does not reproduce the germline sequence, and a read error may be involved. The genes are TRBV30 and TRBJ2-5; a weak D match, TRBD2 (6 bases). CDR3 length: 14 amino acids. The germline V gene encodes CDR1 GTSNPN and CDR2 SVGIG (reference sequence). In DNA, the CDR3 is TGTGCCCGGAGTGTAGGAGGAGGGAAAGAGACCCAGTACTTC. Translating gives CARSVGGGKETQYF. Full variable domain (rest looked up from reference TRBV30 and TRBJ2-5): SQTIHQWPATLVQPVGSPLSLECTVEGTSNPNLYWYRQAAGRGLQLLFYSVGIGQISSEVPQNLSASRPQDRQFILSSKKLLLSDSGFYLCARSVGGGKETQYFGPGTRLLVL.

This clone was counted a single time. V gene TRBV5-5 combines with J gene TRBJ2-7; D is undetermined. Germline CDR1 and CDR2: SGHKS and YYEKEE (reference sequence). The germline V and J ends were trimmed by 1 base and 3 bases, with 8 bases remaining between them. This CDR3 is built from 13 residues. The CDR3, as DNA: TGTGCCAGCAGCTTGTCGAGGATCTACGAGCAGTACTTC. Protein product: CASSLSRIYEQYF. The variable domain in full, completed from reference TRBV5-5 and TRBJ2-7, reads DAGVTQSPTHLIKTRGQQVTLRCSPISGHKSVSWYQQVLGQGPQFIFQYYEKEERGRGNFPDRFSARQFPNYSSELNVNALLLGDSALYLCASSLSRIYEQYFGPGTRLTVT.

This chain connects TRBV5-1 to TRBJ1-1; tentatively, D is TRBD1 (5 bases). Trimming left V 3 bases short and J 3 bases short, with 15 bases between. CDR3 length equals 15 residues. The germline gives CDR1 SGHRS, CDR2 YFSETQ. This CDR3 reads CASSSYQGGYTEAFF. CDR3 in DNA: TGCGCCAGCAGCTCCTACCAGGGAGGGTACACTGAAGCTTTCTTT.

The chain couples TRBV12-5 to TRBJ2-5; perhaps TRBD2 as D (6 bases). CDR1 LGHNT and CDR2 FRNRAP come from the germline V gene. Trimming stripped 2 bases from V and 5 bases from J, with 12 bases between. The CDR3 has 14 amino acids. For the CDR3, the DNA is TGTGCTAGTGGTTTGTGGGACTCGAGGGAGACCCAGTACTTC. This gives the protein CASGLWDSRETQYF.

This clone was seen a single time. J is TRBJ1-2 and V is TRBV4-2, with D tentatively TRBD1 (6 bases). This CDR3 spans 15 amino acids. The V and J ends lost 0 bases and 8 bases respectively, with 16 bases between them. Germline assignment: CDR1 LGHNA and CDR2 YNFKEQ. In nucleotides, the CDR3 is TGTGCCAGCAGCCAAGATGAACAGGGCGGTGGGGGCTACACCTTC. Residues: CASSQDEQGGGGYTF.

This clone was counted once. V gene TRBV12-5 combines with J gene TRBJ1-3, with D hard to call. Trimming shortened V by 5 bases and J by 0 bases, and 11 bases separated the two germline ends. Germline V gene lookup returns CDR1 LGHNT and CDR2 FRNRAP. The CDR3 totals 15 residues. CDR3 coding DNA: TGTGCTAGTGGTGTAAAATTTAACTCTGGAAACACCATATATTTT. Residues: CASGVKFNSGNTIYF. The entire variable domain, with the rest obtained from reference TRBV12-5 and TRBJ1-3, is as follows: DARVTQTPRHKVTEMGQEVTMRCQPILGHNTVFWYRQTMMQGLELLAYFRNRAPLDDSGMPKDRFSAEMPDATLATLKIQPSEPRDSAVYFCASGVKFNSGNTIYFGEGSWLTVV.

This clone has only a few counts. The chain links TRBV18 to TRBJ1-3; no reliable D call. The CDR3 is made up of 16 amino acids. Looked up from germline, CDR1 is KGHSH and CDR2 is LQKENI. The V and J ends lost 5 bases and 2 bases respectively, with 16 bases between them. The CDR3 loop is CASSSRSDSTGNTIYF. CDR3 DNA: TGTGCCAGCTCATCGCGTTCCGACTCGACTGGAAACACCATATATTTT. The variable domain in full, completed from reference TRBV18 and TRBJ1-3, reads NAGVMQNPRHLVRRRGQEARLRCSPMKGHSHVYWYRQLPEEGLKFMVYLQKENIIDESGMPKERFSAEFPKEGPSILRIQQVVRGDSAAYFCASSSRSDSTGNTIYFGEGSWLTVV.

The chain combines TRBV19 with TRBJ1-2, with 12 bases fitting TRBD1. With V trimmed by 9 bases and J by 8 bases, 10 bases remained unmatched. The germline gives CDR1 LNHDA, CDR2 SQIVND (reference sequence). The length of the CDR3 is 14 residues. CDR3 DNA sequence: TGTGCCAGCGAGGTCGGGACAGGGGGCGCGGGCTACACCTTC. This sequence encodes CASEVGTGGAGYTF.

The chain couples TRBV19 to TRBJ2-1; D is possibly TRBD1 (6 bases). Trimming stripped 3 bases from V and 8 bases from J, with 26 bases between. This CDR3 has 18 amino acids. Germline CDR1 and CDR2: LNHDA and SQIVND (reference sequence). The CDR3 spells CASSMGPHRALAGDEQFF. The CDR3 coding sequence is TGTGCCAGTAGTATGGGTCCGCACAGGGCCCTCGCTGGGGATGAGCAGTTCTTC.

Comments on this clone: The sample carries other DNA sequences with the same CDR3. The V gene is TRBV5-1, the J gene TRBJ2-3, with TRBD2 matching over 12 bases. From germline, CDR1 is SGHRS and CDR2 YFSETQ. This CDR3 spans 16 amino acids. J was trimmed by 0 bases and V by 4 bases; bases with no gene match: 3. The CDR3 loop reads CASSPTSGGSTDTQYF. CDR3 nucleotides: TGCGCCAGCAGCCCGACTAGCGGGGGAAGCACAGATACGCAGTATTTT.

The chain joins TRBV14 to TRBJ2-2, with 7 bases that match TRBD1. CDR3 length equals 16 residues. Germline CDR1 SGHDN, CDR2 FVKESK. J was trimmed by 5 bases and V by 5 bases; bases with no gene match: 11. CDR3 in DNA: TGTGCCAGCAGCTCTCGACCAGGGGGAAGGACCGGGGAGCTGTTTTTT. This encodes CASSSRPGGRTGELFF.

In this sample, this clone turned up once. The chain recombines TRBV19 with TRBJ1-4; maybe TRBD1 (5 bases). This CDR3 is 15 amino acids long. The germline V gene encodes CDR1 LNHDA and CDR2 SQIVND (reference sequence). Between the trimmed V and J ends, which lost 4 bases and 7 bases, there was a span of 16 bases. CDR3 amino acids: CASSSPGAGSEKLFF. The CDR3 DNA reads TGTGCCAGTAGTAGCCCCGGGGCCGGGAGTGAAAAACTGTTTTTT.

The gene calls are TRBV6-5 and TRBJ2-1; tentative D call: TRBD2 (6 bases). CDR1 MNHEY and CDR2 SVGAGI come from the germline V gene. Trimming cost V 5 bases and J 13 bases, with 15 bases left between them. The CDR3 is 12 amino acids. This CDR3 reads CASSESSSAQFF. The CDR3 region has the DNA TGTGCCAGCAGTGAAAGTTCTAGCGCCCAGTTCTTC.

The chain combines TRBV2 with TRBJ1-2; unclear D gene. This CDR3 spans 12 amino acids. The V and J ends lost 0 bases and 8 bases respectively, with 7 bases between them. CDR1 SNHLY and CDR2 FYNNEI come from the germline V gene. CDR3 sequence reads: CASSEAGGGYTF. In nucleotides, the CDR3 is TGTGCCAGCAGTGAAGCGGGAGGGGGCTACACCTTC.

The chain joins TRBV6-6 to TRBJ2-7; no reliable D call. Trimming cost V 6 bases and J 6 bases, with 12 bases left between them. CDR1 and CDR2 (germline): MNHNY, SVGAGI (reference sequence). This CDR3 has 12 residues. Written as DNA, the CDR3 is TGTGCCAGCAGCCGTCAGCGAGGCGAGCAGTACTTC. This encodes CASSRQRGEQYF.

A single count supports this clone. This chain links TRBV19 with TRBJ2-3, with 9 bases aligning to TRBD2. This CDR3 is built from 13 residues. V was clipped by 6 bases and J by 4 bases; unmatched bases: 2. Per germline, CDR1 LNHDA and CDR2 SQIVND (reference sequence). CDR3 amino acids: CASRVAGADTQYF. CDR3 DNA: TGTGCCAGTAGGGTAGCGGGGGCAGATACGCAGTATTTT.

This clone appeared a single time. The chain carries TRBV15 and TRBJ2-1; 15 bases line up with TRBD2. Looked up from germline, CDR1 is LNHNV and CDR2 is YYDKDF (reference sequence). V trimming: 5 bases; J trimming: 0 bases; junction bases outside the gene matches: 8. CDR3 length: 19 residues. The DNA of the CDR3 is TGTGCCACCAGCGCCTTACAGGGACTAGCGGGAGGCTCCTACAATGAGCAGTTCTTC. Residues: CATSALQGLAGGSYNEQFF.

The chain carries TRBV4-2 and TRBJ1-1; 7 bases agree with TRBD1. V trimming: 5 bases; J trimming: 7 bases; junction bases outside the gene matches: 13. CDR1 is LGHNA, CDR2 YNFKEQ, per germline. The CDR3 runs 15 residues. The CDR3 reads CASSLDRIGGDEAFF. The CDR3 DNA is TGTGCCAGCAGCTTGGACAGGATCGGGGGGGATGAAGCTTTCTTT.

This chain uses TRBV4-1 with TRBJ2-7; 7 bases line up with TRBD2. The germline V gene encodes CDR1 MGHRA and CDR2 YSYEKL. The CDR3 length is 14 residues. V lost 3 bases to trimming and J lost 2 bases; unmatched junction nucleotides: 4. For the CDR3, the DNA is TGCGCCAGCAGCCAGGGGGGGAGGACCTACGAGCAGTACTTC. It is translated as CASSQGGRTYEQYF.